The 21 T cell receptor beta chains given below trace back to one sample, sequenced in a study of blood T cell repertoires in COVID-19 (dated by TCRdb to between 2020 and 2021). Libraries were constructed by the immunoSEQ multiplex PCR assay. In TCRdb, the immuneACCESS table is reduced to in-frame sequences with V and J assigned. These tables do not hold every clone; where another copy was compared, an unresolved V gene accounts for under half, and the others remain unexplained. The sample profile shows 110,000 or so clones; about 83% of them were found once. About 3.8% of the sample goes to the ten largest clones. Sequenced input: peripheral blood. The receptors were sampled from a woman aged 70 to 79 with acute or convalescent COVID-19.

V gene TRBV28 combines with J gene TRBJ1-5, with 7 bases aligning to TRBD1. The CDR3 length is 15 residues. Germline V gene sequence: CDR1 MDHEN, CDR2 SYDVKM. With V trimmed by 4 bases and J by 6 bases, 9 bases remained unmatched. In DNA form, the CDR3 reads TGTGCCAGCAGTTGTCGAGACAGGGAGATTCAGCCCCAGCATTTT. Encoded protein: CASSCRDREIQPQHF.

The chain has TRBV18 and TRBJ1-1; 7 nucleotides agree with TRBD1. The V and J ends lost 0 bases and 4 bases, in that order; junction bases with no gene match: 8. This CDR3 comprises 16 residues. The germline CDR1 and CDR2 sequences are KGHSH and LQKENI. CDR3 sequence (DNA): TGTGCCAGCTCACCACCGGGACAGAATAGGCGCACTGAAGCTTTCTTT. It encodes CASSPPGQNRRTEAFF.

The chain links TRBV2 to TRBJ1-5; 9 bases are shared with TRBD1. Germline CDR1 is SNHLY and CDR2 is FYNNEI. This CDR3 contains 16 residues. V was clipped by 5 bases and J by 1 base; unmatched bases: 6. The CDR3 loop is CASSWDRVQSNQPQHF. DNA of the CDR3: TGTGCCAGCAGTTGGGACAGGGTGCAAAGCAATCAGCCCCAGCATTTT.

V usage is TRBV9 and J usage is TRBJ1-3; unclear D gene. V was trimmed by 4 bases and J by 2 bases, leaving 4 bases between them. The CDR3 contains 12 residues. CDR1 and CDR2 (germline): SGDLS, YYNGEE. CDR3 sequence (DNA): TGTGCCAGCAGCCTTCCTGGAAACACCATATATTTT. Protein sequence: CASSLPGNTIYF.

This chain links TRBV10-3 with TRBJ2-7; D is perhaps TRBD2 (6 bases). Trimming cost V 0 bases and J 5 bases, with 14 bases left between them. This CDR3 has 15 residues. Germline V CDR1 and CDR2: ENHRY, SYGVKD. The CDR3 reads CAISESRESGDEQYF. In DNA form, the CDR3 reads TGTGCCATCAGTGAGTCCCGGGAGAGCGGTGACGAGCAGTACTTC.

The rearrangement links TRBV3-1 (or the pseudogene TRBV3-2) to TRBJ2-3; a weak D match, TRBD1 (6 bases). Germline V CDR1 and CDR2: LGHDT, YNNKEL (reference sequence). This CDR3 is built from 15 residues. V was cut by 5 bases and J by 3 bases, with 15 bases left in between. This chain's CDR3 is CASSSQAQGTDTQYF. In nucleotides, the CDR3 is TGTGCCAGCAGCTCTCAGGCACAGGGTACAGATACGCAGTATTTT.

The chain employs TRBV18 and TRBJ2-7; D might be TRBD1 (6 bases). The CDR3 has 15 amino acids. V was clipped by 0 bases and J by 7 bases, with 16 bases between them. Germline CDR1 is KGHSH and CDR2 is LQKENI. The CDR3 coding sequence is TGTGCCAGCTCACCACCGTCCCAGGGGACCGGGGAGCAGTACTTC. Encoded protein: CASSPPSQGTGEQYF.

This clone was observed a few times. V gene TRBV5-1 combines with J gene TRBJ2-2; 7 bases fit TRBD2. The V and J ends lost 3 bases and 5 bases, in that order; junction bases with no gene match: 10. The CDR3 has 16 amino acids. Germline V gene data show CDR1 as SGHRS and CDR2 as YFSETQ. The CDR3 DNA reads as TGCGCCAGCAGCTGGGGGAGGACTAGTGGGACCGGGGAGCTGTTTTTT. Translating it yields CASSWGRTSGTGELFF.

The V gene is TRBV7-9, the J gene TRBJ2-5; TRBD1 aligns across 8 bases. There are 17 residues in the CDR3. From germline, CDR1 is SEHNR and CDR2 FQNEAQ (reference sequence). V dropped 1 base and J dropped 2; count of bases not matched to a gene: 9. The CDR3 DNA is TGTGCCAGCAGCTTAGGACCGGACAGGGAACATCAAGAGACCCAGTACTTC. Its protein is CASSLGPDREHQETQYF.

The rearrangement uses TRBV10-1 and TRBJ2-7; 15 bases agree with TRBD2. Germline V gene lookup returns CDR1 WNHNN and CDR2 SYGVQD (reference sequence). J was trimmed by 7 bases and V by 5 bases; bases with no gene match: 12. CDR3 length: 17 residues. The CDR3 protein is CASSPTGLAGGPGEQYF. CDR3 in DNA: TGCGCCAGCAGTCCCACTGGACTAGCGGGAGGGCCGGGGGAGCAGTACTTC.

J is TRBJ1-6 and V is TRBV6-5, with 9 bases fitting TRBD1. J gave up 2 bases and V 10 bases, and 6 bases lay outside the gene matches. The CDR3 loop spans 15 amino acids. CDR1 MNHEY and CDR2 SVGAGI come from the germline V gene. The DNA of the CDR3 is TGTGCCATCAGACAGGGGGGGACCTATAATTCACCCCTCCACTTT. This sequence encodes CAIRQGGTYNSPLHF.

The chain combines TRBV4-3 with TRBJ2-3, with 9 bases matching TRBD2. J gave up 5 bases and V 4 bases, and 19 bases lay outside the gene matches. Germline-derived CDR1 and CDR2 are LGHNA and YSLEER. The CDR3 is made up of 19 amino acids. This CDR3 reads CASSRSLPLGAGGEDTQYF. The CDR3 DNA sequence: TGCGCCAGCAGCCGATCACTGCCTTTGGGAGCGGGGGGCGAAGATACGCAGTATTTT.

The chain recombines TRBV2 with TRBJ1-2; TRBD1 might be the D (6 bases). The CDR3 is 13 amino acids. CDR1 and CDR2 (germline): SNHLY, FYNNEI. The V end lost 0 bases, the J end lost 8 bases, and 10 bases lay between the germline ends. The chain's CDR3 is CASSEAGAHGYTF. In DNA, the CDR3 is TGTGCCAGCAGTGAAGCGGGGGCCCACGGCTACACCTTC.

The chain joins TRBV25-1 to TRBJ1-4; TRBD1 matches 10 bases. Germline values: CDR1 MGHDK, CDR2 SYGVNS. V lost 3 bases to trimming and J lost 10 bases; unmatched junction nucleotides: 8. The CDR3 loop spans 15 amino acids. DNA for the CDR3: TGTGCCAGCAGTGACCCGGGACAGGGGTTTGGAAAACTGTTTTTT. It yields the protein CASSDPGQGFGKLFF.

The count of this clone is one. The chain employs TRBV28 and TRBJ2-5, with 9 bases lining up with TRBD2. Germline CDR1 and CDR2: MDHEN and SYDVKM. This CDR3 comprises 13 residues. The V segment lost 6 bases and the J segment 5 bases; nucleotides outside the gene matches: 4. The CDR3 is CASRSGRRETQYF. CDR3 DNA: TGTGCCAGCAGGAGCGGGAGGCGGGAGACCCAGTACTTC.

The CDR3 coding sequence is TGCGCCAGCAGCTTGTTAACAGGGGGGGGCGAGCAGTACTTC. It translates to CASSLLTGGGEQYF. This sequence joins TRBV5-1 and TRBJ2-7, with a tentative D call TRBD1 (8 bases). The length of the CDR3 is 14 residues. CDR1 is SGHRS and CDR2 is YFSETQ in the germline V gene. The V end was cut by 1 base, the J end by 6 bases, with 14 bases between.

This chain connects TRBV7-8 to TRBJ1-5, with 10 bases identical to TRBD1. Germline V CDR1 and CDR2: SGHVS, FQNEAQ. The CDR3 consists of 20 residues. J gave up 7 bases and V 4 bases, and 22 bases lay outside the gene matches. CDR3 DNA sequence: TGTGCCAGCAGCTCCTTAGGCTGGGTAGGGACAGGGGCCGCCAGGCAGCCCCAGCATTTT. This sequence encodes CASSSLGWVGTGAARQPQHF.

This rearrangement joins TRBV10-2 to TRBJ2-5; 10 nucleotides match TRBD2. There are 15 residues in the CDR3. From germline, CDR1 is WSHSY and CDR2 SAAADI. Trimming removed 4 bases from V and 5 bases from J; junction bases left unmatched: 7. The CDR3 sequence is CASSGTSGRWETQYF. Written as DNA, the CDR3 is TGCGCCAGCAGTGGGACTAGCGGCCGCTGGGAGACCCAGTACTTC.

This clone was picked up one time. The chain's CDR3 is CASSPGLAGGPRQETQYF. Here the CDR3 DNA reads TGCGCCAGCAGCCCCGGACTAGCGGGGGGGCCGAGGCAAGAGACCCAGTACTTC. V usage is TRBV5-1 and J usage is TRBJ2-5; 15 bases fit TRBD2. J gave up 2 bases and V 4 bases, and 9 bases lay outside the gene matches. The CDR3 length is 18 residues. Germline V CDR1 and CDR2: SGHRS, YFSETQ.

The rearrangement joins TRBV30 to TRBJ1-5; D is perhaps TRBD1 (5 bases). Per germline, CDR1 GTSNPN and CDR2 SVGIG (reference sequence). CDR3 size: 13 residues. V lost 2 bases, J lost 9 bases, and 14 bases lay in between. CDR3: CAWSPGRGRPQHF. The CDR3 DNA sequence: TGTGCCTGGAGTCCGGGGAGGGGTCGGCCCCAGCATTTT.

This rearrangement joins TRBV7-2 to TRBJ1-3; D unclear. The CDR3 has 15 residues. Germline CDR1 is SGHTA and CDR2 is FQGNSA. The V end was cut by 1 base, the J end by 2 bases, with 9 bases between. The CDR3 sequence: CASSLVGGAGNTIYF. In DNA, the CDR3 is TGTGCCAGCAGCTTAGTGGGAGGTGCTGGAAACACCATATATTTT.